Reported below is one TCR beta chain. The antigen remains unidentified. The data belong to a study of shared clonotypes between healthy human individuals. Findings of the study overall: Although depth was large, rarefaction showed that sequencing of the sorted subsets was incomplete. Generation probability values for non-shared clonotypes were lower than those for clonotypes shared by all four donors.

TCRdb's copy holds only in-frame clones and misses some; the assay was immunoSEQ multiplex PCR. The sample shows just over 2,000,000 clones, just under 95% of them seen only once. Terminally differentiated effector memory CD45RA+ cells were excluded by CCR7 positive selection of CD45RO-negative cells. CDR3 length: 15 residues. Germline CDR1 is MGHRA and CDR2 is YSYEKL. Trimming took 4 bases from V and 8 from J, leaving 15 bases between them. This sequence was found in a man between 18 and 35 years old in good health. V usage is TRBV4-1 and J usage is TRBJ1-6; D uncertain. Sequencing was performed on naive CD8+ T cells sorted from blood. In DNA, the CDR3 is TGCGCCAGCAGCCCCCCCGATACCCTGTATTCACCCCTCCACTTT. This encodes CASSPPDTLYSPLHF.